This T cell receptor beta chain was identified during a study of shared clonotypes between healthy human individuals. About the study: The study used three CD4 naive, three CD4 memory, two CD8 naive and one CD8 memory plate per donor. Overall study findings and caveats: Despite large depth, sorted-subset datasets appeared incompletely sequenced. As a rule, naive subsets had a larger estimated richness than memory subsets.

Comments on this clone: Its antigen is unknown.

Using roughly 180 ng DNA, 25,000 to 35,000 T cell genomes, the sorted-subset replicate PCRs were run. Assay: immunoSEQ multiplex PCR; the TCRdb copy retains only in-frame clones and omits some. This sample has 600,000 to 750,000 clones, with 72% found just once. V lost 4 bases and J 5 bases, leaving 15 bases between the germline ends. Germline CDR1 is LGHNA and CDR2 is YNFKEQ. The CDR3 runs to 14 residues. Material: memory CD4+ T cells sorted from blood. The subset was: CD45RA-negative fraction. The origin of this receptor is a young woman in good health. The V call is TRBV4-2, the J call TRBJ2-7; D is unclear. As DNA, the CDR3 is TGTGCCAGCAGCCCGAGTAGCCTCTCGAACGAGCAGTACTTC. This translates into CASSPSSLSNEQYF.